Listed here are 5 T cell receptor beta chains from one sample, sequenced in a study of blood T cell repertoires in COVID-19. Only in-frame clones appear in the TCRdb table, and some are missing; sequencing was by immunoSEQ multiplex PCR. The sample yields 170,000 or so clones, around 86% seen once. The material sequenced was peripheral blood. All receptors come from a man in his forties with active or convalescent COVID-19.

About this clone: This same CDR3 is encoded by further DNA sequences in the sample. This chain links TRBV4-1 with TRBJ1-1, with TRBD1 identical over 8 bases. The CDR3 loop spans 14 amino acids. V trimming: 4 bases; J trimming: 4 bases; junction bases outside the gene matches: 5. In germline, CDR1 is MGHRA, CDR2 YSYEKL. In DNA form, the CDR3 reads TGCGCCAGCAGCCCACTACAGGGGGGCACTGAAGCTTTCTTT. It is translated as CASSPLQGGTEAFF.

This clone has just one count. J is TRBJ2-5 and V is TRBV4-2; tentative D call: TRBD1 (6 bases). This CDR3 has 14 residues. Germline assignment: CDR1 LGHNA and CDR2 YNFKEQ. The ends were cut back, 3 bases at V and 3 bases at J, with 11 bases in the middle. CDR3 nucleotide sequence: TGTGCCAGCAGCCATACCGGGACAAAAGAGACCCAGTACTTC. Protein: CASSHTGTKETQYF.

The gene calls are TRBV5-8 and TRBJ1-5; D perhaps matches TRBD1 (5 bases). There are 14 residues in the CDR3. V lost 0 bases and J lost 2, with 6 bases in between. Germline-derived CDR1 and CDR2 are SGHTS and YDEGEE. CDR3 nucleotide sequence: TGTGCCAGCAGCTTGGGCAGGGGCAATCAGCCCCAGCATTTT. Protein product: CASSLGRGNQPQHF.

The CDR3 DNA sequence: TGCGCCAGCAGCCAAGATTCCGGTCGCTACGAGCAGTACTTC. It codes for CASSQDSGRYEQYF. V and J are TRBV4-3 and TRBJ2-7; no clear D gene. The V and J ends lost 0 bases and 3 bases respectively, with 9 bases between them. The CDR3 runs to 14 residues. CDR1 and CDR2 (germline): LGHNA, YSLEER.

The CDR3 DNA follows: TGTGCCAGCAGTATGGCGGGGGGGCAGAATGAGCAGTTCTTC. Translating it yields CASSMAGGQNEQFF. This rearrangement joins TRBV2 to TRBJ2-1; 9 bases align to TRBD2. Trimming took 5 bases from V and 7 from J; bases not matched to a gene: 6. CDR3 length: 14 residues. Germline lookup yields CDR1 SNHLY and CDR2 FYNNEI.